The rows below give T cell receptor beta chains drawn from one sample of a study of blood T cells in healthy people across ages. TCRdb analysed the 5' RACE reads with MiXCR anew, one entry per CDR3 protein. The table has about 1.4 million distinct CDR3 sequences, around 59% seen once. Input material: blood. These receptors were obtained from a man between 18 and 35 years old in good health. Each CDR3 is given with its conserved first and last residue. Fields, in order: clone size, J gene, D gene, V gene, CDR3 DNA, CDR3 protein. A D gene is named only where the DNA matches it firmly. Size tells how often a clone was seen (once, few, many) or the class of an expanded clone, and some rows leave it out.

>many|TRBJ1-2|NA|TRBV29-1
TGCAGCGTTGAAGCCGGTGAAGGCTACACCTTC
CSVEAGEGYTF
>NA|TRBJ1-4|NA|TRBV19
TGTGCCAGTAGTAAGGCGCCAGCTGAAAAACTGTTTTTT
CASSKAPAEKLFF
>NA|TRBJ1-1|NA|TRBV20-1
TGCAGTGCTAGAATTGGGGCAGAGGGAGCTTTCTTT
CSARIGAEGAFF
>NA|TRBJ2-1|TRBD1|TRBV25-1
TGTGCCAGCAGTGACCTTTCCGGGACAGGGGGCTACAATGAGCAGTTCTTC
CASSDLSGTGGYNEQFF
>few|TRBJ2-7|TRBD2|TRBV7-9
TGTGCCAGCAGCTTAAGTGCTAGCGGGAGATACGAGCAGTACTTC
CASSLSASGRYEQYF
>many|TRBJ2-1|TRBD2|TRBV11-2
TGTGCCAGCAGTTTGGCACTAGCGGGAAATGAGCAGTTCTTC
CASSLALAGNEQFF
>few|TRBJ2-5|TRBD1|TRBV3-1
TGTGCCAGCAGCCTCTTGTCCGGGACAGTCCAAGAGACCCAGTACTTC
CASSLLSGTVQETQYF
>few|TRBJ1-4|TRBD1|TRBV5-6
TGTGCCAGCAGCTTGGGAGGGACAGGGCGGAAAAAACTGTTTTTT
CASSLGGTGRKKLFF
>NA|TRBJ1-2|NA|TRBV4-1
TGCGCCAGCAGCCAAGATTCCGCTACTAGTCCCACCTTC
CASSQDSATSPTF
>few|TRBJ2-7|NA|TRBV2
TGTGCCAGCAGTACGTCAGAGCAGTACTTC
CASSTSEQYF
>few|TRBJ2-1|NA|TRBV29-1
TGCAGCGTTGAGTGGCAGGGTTCCTACAATGAGCAGTTCTTC
CSVEWQGSYNEQFF
>few|TRBJ2-3|NA|TRBV20-1
TGCAGTGCTAGAGATGACGGGAACACAGATACGCAGTATTTT
CSARDDGNTDTQYF
>NA|TRBJ2-1|TRBD2|TRBV5-1
TGCGCCAGCAGCGTGGCTAGCGGGAGGTACAATGAGCAGTTCTTC
CASSVASGRYNEQFF
>NA|TRBJ2-2|NA|TRBV15
TGTGCCACCAGCAGAGGGGACCCGGCCAACACCGGGGAGCTGTTTTTT
CATSRGDPANTGELFF
>NA|TRBJ1-4|NA|TRBV15
TGTGCCACCAGCGGGGATAATAATGAAAAACTGTTTTTT
CATSGDNNEKLFF
>few|TRBJ2-5|NA|TRBV20-1
TGCAGTGCTAGTATAGAAGGGGAGACCCAGTACTTC
CSASIEGETQYF
>NA|TRBJ2-3|NA|TRBV6-2/TRBV6-3
TGTGCCAGCAGGCCGAACGAGGGGTTCACAGATACGCAGTATTTT
CASRPNEGFTDTQYF
>NA|TRBJ2-7|TRBD2|TRBV20-1
TGCAGTGCTAGAGGGCTAGCGGGAGCGAGTGAGCAGTACTTC
CSARGLAGASEQYF
>NA|TRBJ1-4|NA|TRBV7-9
TGTGCCAGCCGGCGGTTAGCTAATGAAAAACTGTTTTTT
CASRRLANEKLFF
>NA|TRBJ2-3|TRBD2|TRBV6-6
TGTGCCAGCAGTTACTCGAATCAGCGCGGGAGTACAGATACGCAGTATTTT
CASSYSNQRGSTDTQYF
>NA|TRBJ2-1|TRBD1|TRBV27
TGTGCCAGCAGTTCGACAGGGGGCTATGAGCAGTTCTTC
CASSSTGGYEQFF
>few|TRBJ1-4|TRBD1|TRBV6-6
TGTGCCAGCAGTTATCGGCAGGGGGGCGAAAAACTGTTTTTT
CASSYRQGGEKLFF
>NA|TRBJ2-1|TRBD1|TRBV29-1
TGCAGCGTTGGGGGTACCAGGACAGGGAATAACCACAATGAGCAGTTCTTC
CSVGGTRTGNNHNEQFF
>NA|TRBJ2-4|NA|TRBV12-3/TRBV12-4
TGTGCCAGCAGTACCGGGACATACAAGTACTTC
CASSTGTYKYF
>few|TRBJ2-1|TRBD2|TRBV7-2
TGTGCCACCCTGCCTAGCGGTTCCTACAATGAGCAGTTCTTC
CATLPSGSYNEQFF
>NA|TRBJ2-7|NA|TRBV7-2
TGTGCCAGCAGCCGGCCGGGGGAGCGGTACGAGCAGTACTTC
CASSRPGERYEQYF
>once|TRBJ1-2|NA|TRBV7-2
TGTGCCAGCAGCTTAAGAGCAGGGGAGACGTCCTATGGCTACACCTTC
CASSLRAGETSYGYTF
>NA|TRBJ1-5|NA|TRBV10-2
TGCGCCAGCAGCAGGGTGTTTGATCAGCCCCAGCATTTT
CASSRVFDQPQHF
>NA|TRBJ2-1|NA|TRBV20-1
TGCAGTGCTAGAGCCCTTGCCCCCGGGGGACACAATGAGCAGTTCTTC
CSARALAPGGHNEQFF
>NA|TRBJ1-5|NA|TRBV3-1
TGTGCCAGCAGCCAAGATCCGCGGGGTCAGCCCCAGCATTTT
CASSQDPRGQPQHF
>NA|TRBJ1-1|NA|TRBV4-1
TGCGCCAGCAGCCAAGATCTTCGGGGGGCCCATGGGGCTTTCTTT
CASSQDLRGAHGAFF
>NA|TRBJ2-7|TRBD2|TRBV29-1
TGCGGCGTTGATAGCGGGAGCTACGAGCAGTACTTC
CGVDSGSYEQYF
>once|TRBJ2-2|TRBD2|TRBV7-9
TGTGCCAGCAGCTTCGCGGGGAGGGCAGCTACCGGGGAGCTGTTTTTT
CASSFAGRAATGELFF
>NA|TRBJ1-2|TRBD1|TRBV20-1
TGCAGTGCAGATGACAGGGACGCCGTCTACACCTTC
CSADDRDAVYTF
>NA|TRBJ1-1|NA|TRBV9
TGTGCCAGCAGCGTGCTTAGGACTGAAGCTTTCTTT
CASSVLRTEAFF
>NA|TRBJ2-3|NA|TRBV6-2/TRBV6-3
TGTGCCACCAAATCTGAACTAGCTCAGGTCTCAGATACGCAGTATTTT
CATKSELAQVSDTQYF
>NA|TRBJ2-1|TRBD2|TRBV9
TGTGCCAGCAGCGTACTAGCGGGGGGGGACAATGAGCAGTTCTTC
CASSVLAGGDNEQFF
>once|TRBJ2-7|TRBD2|TRBV24-1
TGTGCCACCACGCCCAGACTAGCTAGTTACGAGCAGTACTTC
CATTPRLASYEQYF
>NA|TRBJ1-5|NA|TRBV6-1
TGTGCCAGCAGCGACACCATCCAACAGCCCCAGCATTTT
CASSDTIQQPQHF
>few|TRBJ2-1|TRBD1|TRBV5-1
TGCGCCAGCGGGACAGGGATCTCCTACAATGAGCAGTTCTTC
CASGTGISYNEQFF
>NA|TRBJ2-1|TRBD2|TRBV27
TGTGCCAGCAGTTTCCCGACACTAGCGGGGAATGAGCAGTTCTTC
CASSFPTLAGNEQFF
>NA|TRBJ2-5|NA|TRBV12-3/TRBV12-4
TGTGCCAGCAGTTTATTGGGAGGTTTCAGTGAGACCCAGTACTTC
CASSLLGGFSETQYF
>NA|TRBJ2-7|NA|TRBV7-9
TGTGCCAGCAGCCCCCAGGGGATGGGCGAGCAGTACTTC
CASSPQGMGEQYF
>NA|TRBJ1-1|NA|TRBV7-2
TGTGCCTCCCGGGCCAGTCTATCCACTGAAGCTTTCTTT
CASRASLSTEAFF
>NA|TRBJ1-2|NA|TRBV27
TGTGCCAGCAGTTCCGGGACCGAATTTTATGGCTACACCTTC
CASSSGTEFYGYTF
>few|TRBJ1-2|NA|TRBV25-1
TGTGCCAGCAGTGGTTATCTAGGCGGCTACACCTTC
CASSGYLGGYTF
>NA|TRBJ2-3|NA|TRBV15
TGTGCCACCAGCAGAGACAGCCCCTACACAGATACGCAGTATTTT
CATSRDSPYTDTQYF
>few|TRBJ2-5|TRBD1|TRBV28
TGTGCCAGCACGACAGGGGTTGGACAAGAGACCCAGTACTTC
CASTTGVGQETQYF